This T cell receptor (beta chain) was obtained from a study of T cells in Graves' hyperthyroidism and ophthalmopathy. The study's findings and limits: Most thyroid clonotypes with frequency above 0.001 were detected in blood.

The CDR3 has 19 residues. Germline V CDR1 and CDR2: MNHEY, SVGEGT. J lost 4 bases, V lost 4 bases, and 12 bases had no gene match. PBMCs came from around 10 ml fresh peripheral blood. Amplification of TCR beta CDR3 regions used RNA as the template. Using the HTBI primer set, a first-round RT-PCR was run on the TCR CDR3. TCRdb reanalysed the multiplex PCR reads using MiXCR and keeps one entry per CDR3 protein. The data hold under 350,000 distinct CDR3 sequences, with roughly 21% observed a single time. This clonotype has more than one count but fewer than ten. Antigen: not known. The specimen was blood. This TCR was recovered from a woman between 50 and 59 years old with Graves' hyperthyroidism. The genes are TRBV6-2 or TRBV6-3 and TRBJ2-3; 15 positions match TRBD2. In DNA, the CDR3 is TGTGCCAGCAGTTCCCTCCCGGGACTAGCGGGAGGCTGGGCAGATACGCAGTATTTT. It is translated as CASSSLPGLAGGWADTQYF.